This entry features one T cell receptor beta chain sequence. Its antigen is not known. Assay: immunoSEQ multiplex PCR; the TCRdb copy retains only in-frame clones and omits some. The sample shows about 73,000 clones, 65% to 80% of them seen only once. Peptide-pool stimulation followed by sequencing identified expanded antigen-specific CD4+ clonotypes in the ViraFEST assay. Cultured cells yielded isolated CD4+ T cells after approximately nine days. The study found no prior SARS-CoV-2 infection in the vaccine recipients, who tested negative for nucleocapsid antibodies. Culturing of around 1.9 million PBMC per well took place with around 10 IU/ml IL-2 and 9 to 10 ug/ml peptides. This entry comes from a study of vaccination effects on CD4 cells after COVID-19. Study-level results: Convalescent patients were few in the study, and early post-infection timepoints were absent.

Trimming removed 0 bases at V and 1 base at J, with 9 bases between. The CDR3 has 15 amino acids. Germline V gene data show CDR1 as KGHSH and CDR2 as LQKENI. Sequences were derived from CD4+ T cells from PBMCs cultured with HCoV-NL63 spike peptides, sampled before COVID-19 vaccination. The sequence derives from a human donor who received a COVID-19 vaccine. V usage is TRBV18 and J usage is TRBJ1-1; D is perhaps TRBD1 (6 bases). The CDR3 loop reads CASSPPQGPNTEAFF. As DNA, the CDR3 is TGTGCCAGCTCACCACCCCAGGGGCCGAACACTGAAGCTTTCTTT.